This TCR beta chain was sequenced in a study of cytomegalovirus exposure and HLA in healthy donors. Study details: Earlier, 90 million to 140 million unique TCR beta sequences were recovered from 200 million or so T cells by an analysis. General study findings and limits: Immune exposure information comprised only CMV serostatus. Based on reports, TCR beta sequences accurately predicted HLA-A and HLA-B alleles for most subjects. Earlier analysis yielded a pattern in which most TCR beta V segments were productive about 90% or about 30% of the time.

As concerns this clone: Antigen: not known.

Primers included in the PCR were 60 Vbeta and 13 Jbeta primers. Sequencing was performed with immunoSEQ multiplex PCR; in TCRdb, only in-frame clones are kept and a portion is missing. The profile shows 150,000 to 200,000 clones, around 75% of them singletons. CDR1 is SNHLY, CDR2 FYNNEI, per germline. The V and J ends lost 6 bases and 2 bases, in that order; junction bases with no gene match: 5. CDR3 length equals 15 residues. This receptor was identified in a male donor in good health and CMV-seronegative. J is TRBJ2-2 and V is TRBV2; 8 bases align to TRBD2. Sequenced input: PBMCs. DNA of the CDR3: TGTGCCAGCAGCATGACTAGCGCTAACACCGGGGAGCTGTTTTTT. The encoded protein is CASSMTSANTGELFF.